This TCR beta chain came from a study of shared clonotypes between healthy human individuals. For the study at large: The plates for each donor numbered three CD4 naive, three CD4 memory, two CD8 naive and one CD8 memory.

This CDR3 comprises 16 residues. The germline V gene encodes CDR1 MNHEY and CDR2 SMNVEV (reference sequence). V dropped 5 bases and J dropped 2 bases, with 19 bases sitting between them. The naive CD8 subset, CD45RO-negative cells positively selected for CCR7, excluded terminally differentiated effector memory CD45RA+ cells. Deep was the level used in running the assay. The authors split each subset's genomic DNA evenly across several immunoSEQ plates. Here immunoSEQ multiplex PCR was the method, and the copy in TCRdb shows in-frame clones only, minus some. Of 1.5 million to 2.5 million clones in the sample, just under 95% are singletons; the top ten hold around 1%.

This TCR was sampled from a man aged 18 to 35 in good health. Sequencing was carried out using naive CD8+ T cells sorted from blood. This sequence joins TRBV27 and TRBJ2-7; D is possibly TRBD1 (6 bases). The CDR3 nucleotides are TGTGCCAGCAGTCCTTCACAGGGTAGGAAGACCTACGAGCAGTACTTC. Its translation: CASSPSQGRKTYEQYF.